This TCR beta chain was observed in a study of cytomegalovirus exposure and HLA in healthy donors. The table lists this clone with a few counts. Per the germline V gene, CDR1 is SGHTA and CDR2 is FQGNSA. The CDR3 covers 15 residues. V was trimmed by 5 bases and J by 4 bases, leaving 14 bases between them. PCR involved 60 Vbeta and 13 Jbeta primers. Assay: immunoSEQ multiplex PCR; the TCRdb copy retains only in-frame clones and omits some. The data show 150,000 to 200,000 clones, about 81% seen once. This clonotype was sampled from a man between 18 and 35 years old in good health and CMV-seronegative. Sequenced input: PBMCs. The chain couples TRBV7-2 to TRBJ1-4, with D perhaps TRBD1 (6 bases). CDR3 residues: CASSQQGSHNEKLFF. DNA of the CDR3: TGTGCCAGCAGCCAACAGGGTAGTCATAATGAAAAACTGTTTTTT.